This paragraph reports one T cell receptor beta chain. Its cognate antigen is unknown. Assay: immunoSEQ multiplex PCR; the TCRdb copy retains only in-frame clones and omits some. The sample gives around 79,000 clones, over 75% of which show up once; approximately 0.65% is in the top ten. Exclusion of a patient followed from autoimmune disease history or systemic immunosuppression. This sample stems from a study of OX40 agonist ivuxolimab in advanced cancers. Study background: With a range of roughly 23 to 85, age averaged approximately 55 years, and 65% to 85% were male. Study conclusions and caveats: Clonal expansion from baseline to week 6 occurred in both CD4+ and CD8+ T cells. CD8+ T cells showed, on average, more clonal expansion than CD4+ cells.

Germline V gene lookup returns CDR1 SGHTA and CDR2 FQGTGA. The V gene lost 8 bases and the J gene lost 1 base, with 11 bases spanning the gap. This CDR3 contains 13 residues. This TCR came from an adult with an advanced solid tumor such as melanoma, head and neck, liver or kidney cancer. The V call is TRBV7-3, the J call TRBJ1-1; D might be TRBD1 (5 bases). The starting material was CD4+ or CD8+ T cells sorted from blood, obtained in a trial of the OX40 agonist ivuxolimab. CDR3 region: CASRMGQNTEAFF. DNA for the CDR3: TGTGCCAGCCGAATGGGGCAGAACACTGAAGCTTTCTTT.